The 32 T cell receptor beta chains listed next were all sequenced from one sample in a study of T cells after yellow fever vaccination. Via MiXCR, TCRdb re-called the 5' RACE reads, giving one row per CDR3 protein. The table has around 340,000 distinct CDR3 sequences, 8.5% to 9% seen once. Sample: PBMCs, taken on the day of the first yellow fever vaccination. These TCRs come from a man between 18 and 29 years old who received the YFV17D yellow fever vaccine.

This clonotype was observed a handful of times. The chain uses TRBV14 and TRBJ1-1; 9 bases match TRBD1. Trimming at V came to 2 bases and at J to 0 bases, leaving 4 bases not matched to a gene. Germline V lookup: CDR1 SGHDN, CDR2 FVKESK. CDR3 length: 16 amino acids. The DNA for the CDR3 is TGTGCCAGCAGCCAAAAAAGGACAGGGGTGAACACTGAAGCTTTCTTT. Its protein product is CASSQKRTGVNTEAFF.

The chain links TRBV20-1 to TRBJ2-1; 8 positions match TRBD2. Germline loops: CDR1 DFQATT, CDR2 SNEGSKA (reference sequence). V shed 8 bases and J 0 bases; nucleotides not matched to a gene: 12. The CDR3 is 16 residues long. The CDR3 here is CSPRGGLSSSYNEQFF. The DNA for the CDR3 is TGCAGTCCCCGGGGGGGCCTATCCAGCTCCTACAATGAGCAGTTCTTC.

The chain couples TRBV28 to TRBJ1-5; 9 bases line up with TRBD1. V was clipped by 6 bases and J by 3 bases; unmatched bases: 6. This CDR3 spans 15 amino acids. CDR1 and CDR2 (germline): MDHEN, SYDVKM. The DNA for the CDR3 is TGTGCCAGCAGGACCCGGGACAGGGACAATCAGCCCCAGCATTTT. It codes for CASRTRDRDNQPQHF.

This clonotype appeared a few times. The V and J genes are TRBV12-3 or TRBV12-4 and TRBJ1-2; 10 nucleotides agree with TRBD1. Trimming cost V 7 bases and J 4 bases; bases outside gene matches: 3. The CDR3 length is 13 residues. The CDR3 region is CASTGTGAYGYTF. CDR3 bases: TGTGCCAGCACCGGGACAGGGGCCTATGGCTACACCTTC.

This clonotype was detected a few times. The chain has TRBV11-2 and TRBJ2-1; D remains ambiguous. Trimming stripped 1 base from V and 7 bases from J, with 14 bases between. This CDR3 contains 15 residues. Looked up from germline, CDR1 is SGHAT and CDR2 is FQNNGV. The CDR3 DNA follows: TGTGCCAGCAGCTTAGTCCTAGTAACGAGGAATGAGCAGTTCTTC. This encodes CASSLVLVTRNEQFF.

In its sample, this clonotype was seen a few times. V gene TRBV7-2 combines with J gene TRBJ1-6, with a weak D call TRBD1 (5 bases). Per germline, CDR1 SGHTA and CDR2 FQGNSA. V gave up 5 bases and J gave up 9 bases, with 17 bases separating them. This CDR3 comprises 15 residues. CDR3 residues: CASSPVRGVGSPLHF. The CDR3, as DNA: TGTGCCAGCAGCCCCGTCCGGGGGGTGGGTTCACCCCTCCACTTT. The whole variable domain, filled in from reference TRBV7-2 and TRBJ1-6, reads GAGVSQSPSNKVTEKGKDVELRCDPISGHTALYWYRQSLGQGLEFLIYFQGNSAPDKSGLPSDRFSAERTGGSVSTLTIQRTQQEDSAVYLCASSPVRGVGSPLHFGNGTRLTVT.

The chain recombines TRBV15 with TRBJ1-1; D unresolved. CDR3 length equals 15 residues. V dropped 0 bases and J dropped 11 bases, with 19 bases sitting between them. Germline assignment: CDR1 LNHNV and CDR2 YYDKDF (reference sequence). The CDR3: CATSRDLVSRGGAFF. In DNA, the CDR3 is TGTGCCACCAGCAGAGATCTTGTCAGCCGAGGAGGGGCTTTCTTT.

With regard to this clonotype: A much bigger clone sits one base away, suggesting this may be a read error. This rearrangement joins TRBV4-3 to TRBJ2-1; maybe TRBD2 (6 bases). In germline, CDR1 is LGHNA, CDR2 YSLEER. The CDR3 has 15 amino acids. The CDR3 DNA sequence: TGCGACAGCAGCCAAGATGGGGCGGGGCACAATGAGCAGTTCTTC. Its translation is CDSSQDGAGHNEQFF.

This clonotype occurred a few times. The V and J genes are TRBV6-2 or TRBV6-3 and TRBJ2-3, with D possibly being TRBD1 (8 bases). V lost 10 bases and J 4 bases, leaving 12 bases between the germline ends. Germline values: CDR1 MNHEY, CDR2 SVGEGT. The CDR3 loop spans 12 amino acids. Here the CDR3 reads CATTGGADTQYF. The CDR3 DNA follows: TGTGCCACCACAGGGGGGGCAGATACGCAGTATTTT.

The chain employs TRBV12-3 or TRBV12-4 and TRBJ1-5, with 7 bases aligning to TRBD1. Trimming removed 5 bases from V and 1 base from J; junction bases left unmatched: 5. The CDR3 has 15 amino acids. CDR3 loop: CASSPNRGSNQPQHF. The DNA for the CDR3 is TGTGCCAGCAGTCCGAACAGGGGCAGCAATCAGCCCCAGCATTTT.

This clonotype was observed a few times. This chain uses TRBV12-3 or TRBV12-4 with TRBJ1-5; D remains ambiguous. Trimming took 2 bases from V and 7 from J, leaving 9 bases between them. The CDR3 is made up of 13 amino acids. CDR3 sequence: CASSLTLQQPQHF. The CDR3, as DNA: TGTGCCAGCAGTTTAACCCTCCAGCAGCCCCAGCATTTT.

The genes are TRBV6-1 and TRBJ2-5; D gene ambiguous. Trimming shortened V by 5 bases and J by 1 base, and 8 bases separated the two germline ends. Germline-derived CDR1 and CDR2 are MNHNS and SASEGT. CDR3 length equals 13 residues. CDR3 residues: CASSPIGQETQYF. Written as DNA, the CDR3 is TGTGCCAGCAGTCCGATCGGCCAAGAGACCCAGTACTTC.

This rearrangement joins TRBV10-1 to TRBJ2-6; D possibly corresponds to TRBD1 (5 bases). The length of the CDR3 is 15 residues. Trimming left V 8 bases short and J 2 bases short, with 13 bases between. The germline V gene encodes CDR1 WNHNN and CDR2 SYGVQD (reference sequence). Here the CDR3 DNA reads TGCGCCAGCGGGGCGCCCGGGCCTGGGGCCAACGTCCTGACTTTC. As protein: CASGAPGPGANVLTF.

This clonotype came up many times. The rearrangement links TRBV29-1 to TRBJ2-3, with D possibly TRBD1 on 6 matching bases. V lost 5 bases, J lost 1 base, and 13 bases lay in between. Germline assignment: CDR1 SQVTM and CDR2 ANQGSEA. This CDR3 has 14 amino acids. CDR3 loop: CSVSTGRGTDTQYF. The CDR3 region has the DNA TGCAGCGTTTCCACAGGGAGAGGCACAGATACGCAGTATTTT.

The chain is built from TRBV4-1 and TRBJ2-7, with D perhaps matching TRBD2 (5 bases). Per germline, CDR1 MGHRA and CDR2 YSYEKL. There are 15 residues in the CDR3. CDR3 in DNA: TGCGCCAGCAGCCAAGAAATTGGTATTGTACTCCCCGGAGGCGTC. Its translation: CASSQEIGIVLPGGV.

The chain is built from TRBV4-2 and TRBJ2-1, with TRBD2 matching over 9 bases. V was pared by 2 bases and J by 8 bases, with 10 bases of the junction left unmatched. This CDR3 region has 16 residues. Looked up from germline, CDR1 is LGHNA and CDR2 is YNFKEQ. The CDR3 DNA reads TGTGCCAGCAGCCAAAGTGGCGGGGGGGGGTTTGATGAGCAGTTCTTC. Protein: CASSQSGGGGFDEQFF.

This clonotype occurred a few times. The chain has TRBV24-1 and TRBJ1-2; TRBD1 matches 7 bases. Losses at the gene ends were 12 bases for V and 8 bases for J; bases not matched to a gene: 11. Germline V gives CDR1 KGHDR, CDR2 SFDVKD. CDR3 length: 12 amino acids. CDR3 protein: CAAGLTGIGYTF. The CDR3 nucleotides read TGTGCCGCCGGGTTGACAGGGATCGGCTACACCTTC.

CDR3 amino acids: CASSLSGVPGELFF. CDR3 in DNA: TGTGCCAGCAGCTTATCAGGGGTCCCCGGGGAGCTGTTTTTT. V usage is TRBV7-9 and J usage is TRBJ2-2; possible D gene TRBD1, 6 bases. CDR3 size: 14 residues. Germline V gene sequence: CDR1 SEHNR, CDR2 FQNEAQ (reference sequence). The V end lost 2 bases, the J end lost 6 bases, and 10 bases lay between the germline ends.

The CDR3 spells CASTQWPRDTQYF. The CDR3 region has the DNA TGTGCCAGCACGCAATGGCCCAGGGATACGCAGTATTTT. This chain links TRBV7-2 with TRBJ2-3; no firm D call. CDR3 size: 13 residues. Germline lookup yields CDR1 SGHTA and CDR2 FQGNSA. Trimming took 7 bases from V and 6 from J, leaving 14 bases between them.

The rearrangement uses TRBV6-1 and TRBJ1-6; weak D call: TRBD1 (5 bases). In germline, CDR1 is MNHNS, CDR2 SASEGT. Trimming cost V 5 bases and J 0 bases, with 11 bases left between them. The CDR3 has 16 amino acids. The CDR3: CASSQRQSSYNSPLHF. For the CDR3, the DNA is TGTGCCAGCAGTCAACGACAGAGCTCCTATAATTCACCCCTCCACTTT.

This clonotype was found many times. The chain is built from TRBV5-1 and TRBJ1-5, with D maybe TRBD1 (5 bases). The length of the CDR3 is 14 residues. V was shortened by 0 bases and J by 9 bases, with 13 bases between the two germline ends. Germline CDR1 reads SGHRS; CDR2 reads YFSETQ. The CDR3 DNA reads TGCGCCAGCAGCTTGGCTCAGGGAGAAGGGCCCCAGCATTTT. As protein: CASSLAQGEGPQHF.

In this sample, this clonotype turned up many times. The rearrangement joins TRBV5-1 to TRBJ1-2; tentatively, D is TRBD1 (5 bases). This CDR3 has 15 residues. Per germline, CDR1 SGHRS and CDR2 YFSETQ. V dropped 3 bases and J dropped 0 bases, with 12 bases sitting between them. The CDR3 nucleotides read TGCGCCAGCAGCTCTACAGGACCGGCTAACTATGGCTACACCTTC. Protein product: CASSSTGPANYGYTF.

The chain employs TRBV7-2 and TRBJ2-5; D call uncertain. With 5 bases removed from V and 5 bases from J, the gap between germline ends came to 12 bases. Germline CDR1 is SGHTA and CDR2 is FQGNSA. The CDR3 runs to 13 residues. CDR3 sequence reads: CASSGRRHETQYF. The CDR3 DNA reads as TGTGCCAGCAGCGGACGGCGGCATGAGACCCAGTACTTC.

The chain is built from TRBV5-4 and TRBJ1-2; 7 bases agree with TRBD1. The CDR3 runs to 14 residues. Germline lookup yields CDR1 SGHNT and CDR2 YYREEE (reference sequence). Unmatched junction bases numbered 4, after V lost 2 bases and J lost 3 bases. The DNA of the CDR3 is TGTGCCAGCAGCTTAGGACAGGTCTACTATGGCTACACCTTC. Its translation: CASSLGQVYYGYTF.

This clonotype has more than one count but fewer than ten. CDR3 residues: CASRGQAANTGELFF. The DNA of the CDR3 is TGTGCCAGCAGGGGACAGGCCGCGAACACCGGGGAGCTGTTTTTT. The rearrangement uses TRBV2 and TRBJ2-2, with TRBD1 matching 8 bases. The CDR3 covers 15 residues. The V gene's germline CDR1 is SNHLY and CDR2 FYNNEI. The V and J ends lost 6 bases and 0 bases, in that order; junction bases with no gene match: 3. Drawing the rest from reference TRBV2 and TRBJ2-2, the complete variable domain is EPEVTQTPSHQVTQMGQEVILRCVPISNHLYFYWYRQILGQKVEFLVSFYNNEISEKSEIFDDQFSVERPDGSNFTLKIRSTKLEDSAMYFCASRGQAANTGELFFGEGSRLTVL.

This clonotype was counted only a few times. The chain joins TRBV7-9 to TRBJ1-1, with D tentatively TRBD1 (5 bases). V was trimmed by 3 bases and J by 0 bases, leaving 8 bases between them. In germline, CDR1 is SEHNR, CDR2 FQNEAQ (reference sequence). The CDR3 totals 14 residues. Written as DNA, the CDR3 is TGTGCCAGCAGCTTCAGAGGGGTGAACACTGAAGCTTTCTTT. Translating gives CASSFRGVNTEAFF.

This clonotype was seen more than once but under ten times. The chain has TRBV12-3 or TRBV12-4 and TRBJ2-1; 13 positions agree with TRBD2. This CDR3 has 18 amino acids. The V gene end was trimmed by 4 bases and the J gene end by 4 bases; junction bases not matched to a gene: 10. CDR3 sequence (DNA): TGTGCCAGCAGTTCGACTAGCGGGGGGCCGGGGGGGTACAATGAGCAGTTCTTC. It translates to CASSSTSGGPGGYNEQFF.

Written as DNA, the CDR3 is TGCAGTGCTGTCGACAGGGTAGTCGACGAGCAGTACTTC. It yields the protein CSAVDRVVDEQYF. This sequence joins TRBV20-1 and TRBJ2-7; 7 positions agree with TRBD1. CDR1 and CDR2 (germline): DFQATT, SNEGSKA (reference sequence). The V gene end was trimmed by 5 bases and the J gene end by 5 bases; junction bases not matched to a gene: 9. The CDR3 totals 13 residues.

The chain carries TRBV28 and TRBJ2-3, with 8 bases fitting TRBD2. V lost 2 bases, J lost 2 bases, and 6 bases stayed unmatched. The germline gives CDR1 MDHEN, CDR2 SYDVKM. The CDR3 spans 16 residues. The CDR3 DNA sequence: TGTGCCAGCAGTTTAGGCGGGGGGCCTGACACAGATACGCAGTATTTT. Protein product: CASSLGGGPDTDTQYF.

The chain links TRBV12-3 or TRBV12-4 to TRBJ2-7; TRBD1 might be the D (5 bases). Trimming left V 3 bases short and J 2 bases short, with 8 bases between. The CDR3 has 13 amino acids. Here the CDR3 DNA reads TGTGCCAGCAGTTTGAGACAGACCTACGAGCAGTACTTC. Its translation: CASSLRQTYEQYF.

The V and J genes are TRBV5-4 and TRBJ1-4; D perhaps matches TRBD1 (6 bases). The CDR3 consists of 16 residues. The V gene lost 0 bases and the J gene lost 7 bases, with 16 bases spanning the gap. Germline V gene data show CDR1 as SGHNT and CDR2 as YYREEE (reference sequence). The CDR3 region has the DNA TGTGCCAGCAGCTTGGGTCTACAGGGAAGGGGTGAAAAACTGTTTTTT. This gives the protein CASSLGLQGRGEKLFF.

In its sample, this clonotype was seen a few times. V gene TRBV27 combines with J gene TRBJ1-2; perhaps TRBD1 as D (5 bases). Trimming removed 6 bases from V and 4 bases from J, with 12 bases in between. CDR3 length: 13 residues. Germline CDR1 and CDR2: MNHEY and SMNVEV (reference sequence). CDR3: CASRGYGGYGYTF. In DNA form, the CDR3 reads TGTGCCAGCAGGGGGTACGGGGGCTATGGCTACACCTTC.